The clone carrying this T cell receptor (beta chain) was observed many times. There were healthy Caucasian individuals from Russia, aged about 6 to 90, serving as donors. The sample originates from a study of blood T cells in healthy people across ages. CDR1 SQVTM and CDR2 ANQGSEA come from the germline V gene. Trimming cost V 4 bases and J 1 base, with 5 bases left between them. CDR3 size: 11 residues. Sample-barcoded 5' priming and a J-beta primer mix drove a second PCR of roughly 6 to 12 cycles. TCRdb reanalysed the 5' RACE reads using MiXCR and keeps one entry per CDR3 protein. The table lists about 640,000 distinct CDR3 sequences, about 53% of them singletons.

This chain uses TRBV29-1 with TRBJ2-7; the D gene is possibly TRBD2 (5 bases). The material sequenced was blood. This receptor was identified in a man between 60 and 75 years old in good health. CDR3 amino acids: CSVAGSYEQYF. DNA of the CDR3: TGCAGCGTTGCGGGGTCCTACGAGCAGTACTTC.